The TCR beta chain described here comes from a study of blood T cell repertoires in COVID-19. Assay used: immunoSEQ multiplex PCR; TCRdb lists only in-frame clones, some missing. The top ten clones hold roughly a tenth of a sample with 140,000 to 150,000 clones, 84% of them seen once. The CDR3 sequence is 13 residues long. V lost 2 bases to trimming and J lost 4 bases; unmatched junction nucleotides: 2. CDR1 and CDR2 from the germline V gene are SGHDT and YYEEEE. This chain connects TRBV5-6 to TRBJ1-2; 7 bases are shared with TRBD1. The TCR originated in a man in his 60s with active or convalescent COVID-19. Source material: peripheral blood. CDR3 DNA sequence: TGTGCCAGCAGCTTCAACAGGGGCTATGGCTACACCTTC. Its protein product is CASSFNRGYGYTF.